This entry is about one TCR beta chain. This record comes from a study of lymphopenia after photon versus proton radiotherapy. The assay was immunoSEQ multiplex PCR, and TCRdb's table has in-frame clones only and misses some. The repertoire holds about 2,100 clones, with around 81% as singletons. There are 15 residues in the CDR3. The V and J ends lost 0 bases and 5 bases respectively, with 13 bases between them. CDR1 and CDR2 (germline): ENHRY, SYGVKD. Sequencing used peripheral blood, obtained from a patient treated with photon-based radiotherapy. This chain connects TRBV10-3 to TRBJ2-5, with a weak D call TRBD2 (5 bases). The TCR comes from an older man with cholangiocarcinoma. The CDR3 DNA reads TGTGCCATCAGTGAGTCGCGGGCAACGGGGGAGACCCAGTACTTC. As protein: CAISESRATGETQYF.